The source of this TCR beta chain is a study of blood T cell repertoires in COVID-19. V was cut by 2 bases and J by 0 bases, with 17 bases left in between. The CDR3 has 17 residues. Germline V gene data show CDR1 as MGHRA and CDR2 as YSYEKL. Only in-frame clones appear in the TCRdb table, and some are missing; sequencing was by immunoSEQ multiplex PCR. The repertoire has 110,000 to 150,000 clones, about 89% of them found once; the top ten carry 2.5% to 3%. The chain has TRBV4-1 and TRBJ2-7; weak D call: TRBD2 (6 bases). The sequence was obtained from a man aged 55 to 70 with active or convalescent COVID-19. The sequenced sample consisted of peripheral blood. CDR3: CASSQPWPGRDSYEQYF. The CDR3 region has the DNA TGCGCCAGCAGCCAACCCTGGCCGGGGCGGGACTCCTACGAGCAGTACTTC.